The 3 T cell receptor beta chains below were found in one sample sequenced in a study of siplizumab effects on memory and regulatory T cells. Clones were read by immunoSEQ multiplex PCR, and TCRdb kept only the in-frame ones, dropping some. The sample lists roughly 92,000 clones, about 94% occurring once. Sample: non-Treg CD4+ T cells sorted from blood. These receptors came from a human donor in good health.

The chain employs TRBV10-2 and TRBJ1-1, with D possibly being TRBD1 (5 bases). Trimming left V 5 bases short and J 1 base short, with 11 bases between. The CDR3 runs to 14 residues. Germline loops: CDR1 WSHSY, CDR2 SAAADI. In DNA, the CDR3 is TGCGCCAGCAGTCACCAGGGCTCGAACACTGAAGCTTTCTTT. Translating it yields CASSHQGSNTEAFF.

With regard to this clone: The junction does not match germline at one end; this may be a read error. This chain joins TRBV7-7 and TRBJ2-5; 9 positions agree with TRBD2. The germline V gene encodes CDR1 SSHAT and CDR2 FNYEAQ (reference sequence). There are 15 residues in the CDR3. In DNA form, the CDR3 reads TGTGCTAGCAGCTTGGGCGGGGGGGCCCGAGAGACCCAGTACTTC. Its translation is CASSLGGGARETQYF.

V is TRBV5-1 and J is TRBJ1-1; D call uncertain. Germline V gene sequence: CDR1 SGHRS, CDR2 YFSETQ. V lost 7 bases and J 0 bases, leaving 22 bases between the germline ends. There are 17 residues in the CDR3. CDR3 coding DNA: TGCGCCAGCCGAATCGTCCCTCCGTTGTCCATGAACACTGAAGCTTTCTTT. It encodes CASRIVPPLSMNTEAFF.